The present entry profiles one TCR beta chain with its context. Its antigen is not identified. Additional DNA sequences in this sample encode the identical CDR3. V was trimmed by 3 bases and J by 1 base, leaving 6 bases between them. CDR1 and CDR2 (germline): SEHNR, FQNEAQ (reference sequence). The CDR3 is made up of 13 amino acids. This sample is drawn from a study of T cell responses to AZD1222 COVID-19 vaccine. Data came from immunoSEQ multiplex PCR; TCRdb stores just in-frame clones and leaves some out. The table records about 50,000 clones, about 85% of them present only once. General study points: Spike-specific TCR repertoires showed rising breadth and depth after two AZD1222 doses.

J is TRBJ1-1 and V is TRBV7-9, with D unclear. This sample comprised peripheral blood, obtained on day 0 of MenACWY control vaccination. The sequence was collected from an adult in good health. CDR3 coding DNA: TGTGCCAGCAGCTTCACGGGGAACACTGAAGCTTTCTTT. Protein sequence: CASSFTGNTEAFF.